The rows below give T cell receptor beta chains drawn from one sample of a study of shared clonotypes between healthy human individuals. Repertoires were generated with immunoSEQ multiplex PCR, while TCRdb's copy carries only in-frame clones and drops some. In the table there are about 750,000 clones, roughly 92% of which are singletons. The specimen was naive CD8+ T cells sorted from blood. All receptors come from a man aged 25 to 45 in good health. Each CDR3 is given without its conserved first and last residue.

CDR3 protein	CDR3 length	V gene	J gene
AIGTGNNQPQH	11	TRBV10-3	TRBJ1-5
SVEDQSGGRAYEQY	14	TRBV29-1	TRBJ2-7
ASKLAGAYEQY	11	TRBV19	TRBJ2-7
ASSTHFGNVIEQY	13	TRBV5-4	TRBJ2-7
ASSDRGTQY	9	TRBV2	TRBJ2-3
ASRQTSGPDTQY	12	TRBV7-6	TRBJ2-3
ASNTAAGSGTLNQPQH	16	TRBV2	TRBJ1-5
ASARYGYT	8	TRBV28	TRBJ1-2
ASSLGGSILGSYEQY	15	TRBV7-8	TRBJ2-7
ASSLVPREGYT	11	TRBV13	TRBJ1-2
ASSLEGGAGTSGDRF	15	TRBV7-9	TRBJ2-1
ASSKPGLYYEQY	12	TRBV19	TRBJ2-7
ASSQARDTEWIPFTDTQY	18	TRBV4-3	TRBJ2-3
AISRTEFNTEAF	12	TRBV10-3	TRBJ1-1
ASSLRTSGNNEQF	13	TRBV5-4	TRBJ2-1
ASSPGNDQPQH	11	TRBV5-4	TRBJ1-5
ASSATGVTNEKLF	13	TRBV9	TRBJ1-4
ASSSSGVSTDTQY	13	TRBV13	TRBJ2-3
ASRTGTGGSDTQY	13	TRBV27	TRBJ2-3
ASSWTPGEPGELF	13	TRBV28	TRBJ2-2
ASIPIAGAAYNEQF	14	TRBV27	TRBJ2-1
ASSSPGSAPSYEQY	14	TRBV7-9	TRBJ2-7
ASSVFQTGELF	11	TRBV6-5	TRBJ2-2
SVLRLGADTQY	11	TRBV29-1	TRBJ2-3
ASSRTPSGSADTQY	14	TRBV7-2	TRBJ2-3
ASSLNSFREAF	11	TRBV5-1	TRBJ1-1
ASSLNPGLAFNEQF	14	TRBV7-2	TRBJ2-1
ASSSHWGNPYEQY	13	TRBV7-9	TRBJ2-7
SVTRDSTYEQY	11	TRBV29-1	TRBJ2-7
ATAGITGRTNEKLF	14	TRBV15	TRBJ1-4
ASSLGESGANVLT	13	TRBV11-2	TRBJ2-6
SGLAESSYNEQF	12	TRBV29-1	TRBJ2-1
ASSLGTTGNEKLF	13	TRBV27	TRBJ1-4
ASSLTGVADEQY	12	TRBV4-3	TRBJ2-7
ASSESNHDGYT	11	TRBV10-2	TRBJ1-2
ASKLGTGRGETQY	13	TRBV27	TRBJ2-5
ASRGRLQY	8	TRBV2	TRBJ2-7
ASSLIGYDTQY	11	TRBV7-8	TRBJ2-3
ASSHVPGHQKYEQY	14	TRBV7-2	TRBJ2-7
ASRAEGTYEQY	11	TRBV28	TRBJ2-7
ASSGGHGQSSYNEQF	15	TRBV7-8	TRBJ2-1
ASSPWTSGSSYNEQF	15	TRBV27	TRBJ2-1
ASTPADSYEQY	11	TRBV7-9	TRBJ2-7
ASSYSRPGGQETQY	14	TRBV6-5	TRBJ2-5
ASSLAENTEAF	11	TRBV5-1	TRBJ1-1
SVIGNHYGYT	10	TRBV29-1	TRBJ1-2
ASSLAQIKAF	10	TRBV7-9	TRBJ1-1
ASSNSALRYNSPLH	14	TRBV7-2	TRBJ1-6
ASSRGRMSGEQY	12	TRBV7-8	TRBJ2-7
ATSRDRGTGNTIY	13	TRBV15	TRBJ1-3
ASSSGGAGNTEAF	13	TRBV13	TRBJ1-1
ATSSEALDTQY	11	TRBV15	TRBJ2-3
ASSPRQGEKLF	11	TRBV4-3	TRBJ1-4
ASSDYQETQY	10	TRBV5-6	-
ASSSRIPSESETQY	14	TRBV27	TRBJ2-5
ASSTGERDEQY	11	TRBV6-6	TRBJ2-7
ASSLTSGRAGGTDTQY	16	TRBV9	TRBJ2-3
ASSLQIGEASYEQY	14	TRBV7-9	TRBJ2-7
ASSLGGQVPF	10	TRBV7-9	TRBJ2-1
AISESSGNTEAF	12	TRBV10-3	TRBJ1-1